The clone carrying this TCR beta chain was seen ten or more times. This record comes from a study of glioma-infiltrating T cells. The iRepertoire nested amplicon-rescue multiplex PCR amplified TCR alpha and beta CDR3s from RNA. Input was 100-400 ng of tissue mRNA or PBMC total RNA. TCRdb reprocessed the multiplex PCR reads with MiXCR, giving one entry per CDR3 protein. There are roughly 200,000 distinct CDR3 sequences in the sample; 25% to 35% occur only once, and around 20% lies in the top ten. With 5 bases removed from V and 1 base from J, the gap between germline ends came to 11 bases. The CDR3 is made up of 14 amino acids. Germline assignment: CDR1 SGHTA and CDR2 FQGNSA.

The chain employs TRBV7-2 and TRBJ2-5; D assignment may be TRBD1 or TRBD2 (7 bases each). The sequence derives from a human donor with low-grade glioma or glioblastoma, undergoing nonglioma brain surgery, or in good health (not recorded which). The material sequenced was glioma tissue, nonneoplastic brain tissue, or PBMCs (not recorded which). The CDR3 DNA follows: TGTGCCAGCAGCATCAGGGGGGGCCAAGAGACCCAGTACTTC. It codes for CASSIRGGQETQYF.